Reported below is one T cell receptor (beta chain). This specimen comes from a study of blood T cell repertoires in COVID-19. Sequencing was performed with immunoSEQ multiplex PCR; in TCRdb, only in-frame clones are kept and a portion is missing. The sample records about 170,000 clones, just under 85% being singletons. The sequence was obtained from an elderly woman with COVID-19, enrolled during active disease. Input material: peripheral blood.

The CDR3 loop reads CASSLATHSTDTQYF. DNA of the CDR3: TGTGCCAGCAGCTTAGCGACTCATAGCACAGATACGCAGTATTTT. The chain links TRBV7-6 to TRBJ2-3; D uncertain. The CDR3 is made up of 15 amino acids. V was cut by 0 bases and J by 0 bases, with 7 bases left in between. The V gene's germline CDR1 is SGHVS and CDR2 FNYEAQ. The full variable domain, its missing parts supplied by reference TRBV7-6 and TRBJ2-3, is GAGVSQSPRYKVTKRGQDVALRCDPISGHVSLYWYRQALGQGPEFLTYFNYEAQQDKSGLPNDRFSAERPEGSISTLTIQRTEQRDSAMYRCASSLATHSTDTQYFGPGTRLTVL.